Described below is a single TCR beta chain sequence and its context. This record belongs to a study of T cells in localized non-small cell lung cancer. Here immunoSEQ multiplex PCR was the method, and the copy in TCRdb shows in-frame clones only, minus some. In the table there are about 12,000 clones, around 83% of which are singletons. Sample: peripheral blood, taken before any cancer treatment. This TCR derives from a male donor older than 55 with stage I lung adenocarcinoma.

The CDR3 here is CASSPSGWKQPQHF. The CDR3 DNA sequence: TGTGCCAGCAGCCCCTCGGGTTGGAAGCAGCCCCAGCATTTT. The chain recombines TRBV6-5 with TRBJ1-5; D is unresolved. The length of the CDR3 is 14 residues. CDR1 and CDR2 from the germline V gene are MNHEY and SVGAGI. V gave up 6 bases and J gave up 7 bases, with 16 bases separating them.